Presented here are 18 T cell receptor beta chains from one specimen sequenced in a study of cytomegalovirus exposure and HLA in healthy donors. It was with 60 Vbeta and 13 Jbeta primers that the PCR ran. Sequencing was performed with immunoSEQ multiplex PCR; in TCRdb, only in-frame clones are kept and a portion is missing. The sample yields around 64,000 clones, 86% seen once. The sample comprised PBMCs. These receptor sequences come from a woman younger than 45 in good health and CMV-seronegative.

V gene TRBV15 combines with J gene TRBJ2-7, with TRBD1 identical over 8 bases. After removal of 0 bases from V and 0 bases from J, the junction contained 1 base not matched to a gene. Germline loops: CDR1 LNHNV, CDR2 YYDKDF (reference sequence). The CDR3 length is 15 residues. The CDR3 DNA is TGTGCCACCAGCAGAGATCAGGGGGCCTCCTACGAGCAGTACTTC. Protein product: CATSRDQGASYEQYF.

The J gene is TRBJ2-3, the V gene TRBV6-1; 12 bases fit TRBD2. Germline CDR1 MNHNS, CDR2 SASEGT. Losses at the gene ends were 4 bases for V and 2 bases for J; bases not matched to a gene: 4. This CDR3 has 16 amino acids. The CDR3 region is CASSGGLAGITDTQYF. The DNA of the CDR3 is TGTGCCAGCAGTGGGGGACTAGCGGGCATCACAGATACGCAGTATTTT.

This chain joins TRBV6-6 and TRBJ2-2; D is possibly TRBD1 (5 bases). The CDR3 covers 16 residues. The ends were cut back, 8 bases at V and 1 base at J, with 17 bases in the middle. CDR1 is MNHNY and CDR2 is SVGAGI in the germline V gene (reference sequence). CDR3 amino acids: CASSKGLVGNTGELFF. In DNA, the CDR3 is TGTGCCAGCTCGAAGGGGCTTGTCGGGAACACCGGGGAGCTGTTTTTT.

As for this clone: Within the sample, other DNA sequences also encode this same CDR3. This chain joins TRBV2 and TRBJ2-7; 7 bases fit TRBD2. Germline V gene sequence: CDR1 SNHLY, CDR2 FYNNEI. This CDR3 region has 17 residues. V lost 3 bases, J lost 2 bases, and 13 bases stayed unmatched. In DNA, the CDR3 is TGTGCCAGCAGTGAGGCGTTCTCGGCGGGAGCCACCTACGAGCAGTACTTC. It codes for CASSEAFSAGATYEQYF.

The chain combines TRBV29-1 with TRBJ1-2; 7 positions match TRBD1. Germline CDR1 is SQVTM and CDR2 is ANQGSEA. The CDR3 has 12 amino acids. V gave up 6 bases and J gave up 5 bases; unmatched junction bases: 6. The CDR3 bases are TGCAGCGTGACCGGACAGGAATATGGCTACACCTTC. It translates to CSVTGQEYGYTF.

The V and J genes are TRBV27 and TRBJ2-2, with TRBD2 matching 10 bases. This CDR3 spans 17 amino acids. Germline values: CDR1 MNHEY, CDR2 SMNVEV (reference sequence). Trimming cost V 0 bases and J 8 bases; bases outside gene matches: 9. The CDR3 region is CASSLSLASGRGGELFF. The CDR3 DNA reads as TGTGCCAGCAGTTTATCGTTGGCAAGCGGGAGGGGGGGGGAGCTGTTTTTT.

The V gene is TRBV6-5, the J gene TRBJ1-2; D call uncertain. The CDR3 is made up of 14 amino acids. Trimming cost V 4 bases and J 3 bases, with 12 bases left between them. Germline assignment: CDR1 MNHEY and CDR2 SVGAGI. The CDR3 spells CASSFGGNYYGYTF. The CDR3 nucleotides read TGTGCCAGCAGTTTCGGAGGGAACTACTATGGCTACACCTTC.

The CDR3 region is CASSESQGASEKLFF. The CDR3 DNA sequence: TGTGCCAGCAGTGAATCTCAGGGGGCCTCTGAAAAACTGTTTTTT. The V and J genes are TRBV6-1 and TRBJ1-4, with 8 bases lining up with TRBD1. The V and J ends lost 2 bases and 7 bases, in that order; junction bases with no gene match: 6. Germline CDR1 is MNHNS and CDR2 is SASEGT. This CDR3 has 15 residues.

This clone was detected once. The V and J genes are TRBV28 and TRBJ1-2, with a tentative D call TRBD1 (5 bases). The CDR3 has 14 residues. The germline V gene has CDR1 MDHEN and CDR2 SYDVKM. V gave up 2 bases and J gave up 3 bases, with 10 bases separating them. The CDR3 sequence is CASSLPGLHYGYTF. The CDR3 DNA reads TGTGCCAGCAGTTTACCAGGGCTCCACTATGGCTACACCTTC.

This clone was seen a single time. V is TRBV19 and J is TRBJ2-3; the match to TRBD2 covers 13 bases. The CDR3 length is 18 residues. CDR1 and CDR2 (germline): LNHDA, SQIVND (reference sequence). V was pared by 5 bases and J by 0 bases, with 8 bases of the junction left unmatched. The chain's CDR3 is CASSGGTSGTPSTDTQYF. The CDR3 region has the DNA TGTGCCAGTAGTGGGGGGACTAGCGGGACCCCTAGCACAGATACGCAGTATTTT.

The chain carries TRBV5-6 and TRBJ2-1; D gene ambiguous. The V end was cut by 4 bases, the J end by 4 bases, with 18 bases between. The CDR3 length is 16 residues. Germline CDR1 reads SGHDT; CDR2 reads YYEEEE. In DNA form, the CDR3 reads TGTGCCAGCAGCCCCCGCTTCTGGCGGTTGTACAATGAGCAGTTCTTC. Its translation is CASSPRFWRLYNEQFF.

This chain joins TRBV2 and TRBJ2-7; no reliable D call. The CDR3 runs to 13 residues. Trimming removed 6 bases from V and 0 bases from J, with 9 bases in between. Germline V gene lookup returns CDR1 SNHLY and CDR2 FYNNEI. As DNA, the CDR3 is TGTGCCAGCAGGTCCCCTTACTCCTACGAGCAGTACTTC. This gives the protein CASRSPYSYEQYF.

The chain combines TRBV16 with TRBJ1-2; D is undetermined. CDR1 KGHSY and CDR2 FQNENV come from the germline V gene. The germline V and J ends were trimmed by 1 base and 5 bases, with 11 bases remaining between them. The CDR3 contains 14 residues. CDR3 in DNA: TGTGCCAGCAGCCAATTAACAGCTTTTTATGGCTACACCTTC. It translates to CASSQLTAFYGYTF.

In this sample, this clone turned up a few times. This sequence joins TRBV6-1 and TRBJ2-7, with a weak D call TRBD1 (5 bases). Trimming cost V 2 bases and J 2 bases, with 13 bases left between them. CDR1 MNHNS and CDR2 SASEGT come from the germline V gene. This CDR3 is built from 15 residues. The CDR3: CASSESGAGPYEQYF. CDR3 nucleotide sequence: TGTGCCAGCAGTGAAAGTGGGGCAGGCCCCTACGAGCAGTACTTC.

This chain links TRBV6-5 with TRBJ2-7; 7 bases map to TRBD1. V was pared by 6 bases and J by 6 bases, with 2 bases of the junction left unmatched. Germline V gene data show CDR1 as MNHEY and CDR2 as SVGAGI. This CDR3 spans 11 amino acids. CDR3: CASRGQAEQYF. As DNA, the CDR3 is TGTGCCAGCAGAGGACAGGCCGAGCAGTACTTC.

This chain uses TRBV5-6 with TRBJ2-5; 9 nucleotides match TRBD1. The trim removed 0 bases at V and 4 bases at J, leaving 1 base unmatched. Germline V CDR1 and CDR2: SGHDT, YYEEEE. This CDR3 has 14 residues. The CDR3 region is CASSLGQGVETQYF. The CDR3 DNA follows: TGTGCCAGCAGCTTGGGACAGGGGGTAGAGACCCAGTACTTC.

This chain connects TRBV7-6 to TRBJ2-7; tentatively, D is TRBD1 (5 bases). This CDR3 region has 16 residues. CDR1 SGHVS and CDR2 FNYEAQ come from the germline V gene. V was cut by 0 bases and J by 0 bases, with 12 bases left in between. This chain's CDR3 is CASSLALDKPSYEQYF. In DNA, the CDR3 is TGTGCCAGCAGCTTAGCGCTGGACAAGCCCTCCTACGAGCAGTACTTC.

V is TRBV7-3 and J is TRBJ1-1; weak D call: TRBD1 (5 bases). The CDR3 length is 14 residues. The ends were cut back, 4 bases at V and 6 bases at J, with 15 bases in the middle. Germline CDR1 SGHTA, CDR2 FQGTGA. CDR3 DNA: TGTGCCAGCAGCTCCGGGACGGGAGTCGCTGAAGCTTTCTTT. Its protein product is CASSSGTGVAEAFF.